The clone carrying this T cell receptor (beta chain) has more than one count but fewer than ten. The sample belongs to a study of blood T cell repertoires in COVID-19. Turning to the study itself: Acute and convalescent COVID-19 specimens originated in the United States, Italy and Spain.

The protocol was immunoSEQ multiplex PCR, while the TCRdb copy is restricted to in-frame clones and leaves out a portion. This table has around 100,000 clones, around 66% appearing once. CDR1 MNHEY and CDR2 SMNVEV come from the germline V gene (reference sequence). This CDR3 spans 14 amino acids. After removal of 2 bases from V and 8 bases from J, the junction contained 4 bases not matched to a gene. Material for sequencing was peripheral blood. The TCR was taken from a man older than 75 with acute or convalescent COVID-19. The chain couples TRBV27 to TRBJ1-2; 11 bases line up with TRBD1. The CDR3 region has the DNA TGTGCCAGCAGTTTACGCGGGACAGGGGGAGGCTACACCTTC. This gives the protein CASSLRGTGGGYTF.